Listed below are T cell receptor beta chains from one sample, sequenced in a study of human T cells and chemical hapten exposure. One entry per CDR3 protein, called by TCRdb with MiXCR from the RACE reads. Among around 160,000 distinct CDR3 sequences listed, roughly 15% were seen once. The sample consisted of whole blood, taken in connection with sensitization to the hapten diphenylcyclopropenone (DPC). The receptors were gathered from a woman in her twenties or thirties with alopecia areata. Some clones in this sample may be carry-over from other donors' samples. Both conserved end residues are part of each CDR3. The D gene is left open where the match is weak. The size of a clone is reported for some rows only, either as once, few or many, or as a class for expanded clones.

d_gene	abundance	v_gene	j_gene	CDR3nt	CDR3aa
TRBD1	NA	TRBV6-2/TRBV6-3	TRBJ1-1	TGTGCCAGCAGTTTGCGAGGGGGCGAGGGCACTGAAGCTTTCTTT	CASSLRGGEGTEAFF
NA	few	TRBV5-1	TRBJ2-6	TGCGCCAGCAGTGTGGGGGGCGACTCTGGGGCCAACGTCCTGACTTTC	CASSVGGDSGANVLTF
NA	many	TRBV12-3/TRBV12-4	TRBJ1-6	TGTGCCAGCACCCGGGGAAACATCAATTCACCCCTCCACTTT	CASTRGNINSPLHF
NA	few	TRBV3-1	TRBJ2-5	TGTGCCAGCAGCCAAGATCAAAGAAGGCAAGAGACCCAGTACTTC	CASSQDQRRQETQYF
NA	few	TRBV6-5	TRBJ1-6	TGTGCCAGCAGTTACTCCACGGGACCCCTCCACTTT	CASSYSTGPLHF
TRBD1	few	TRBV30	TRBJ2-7	TGTGCCTGGAGTGTACAACAGGGGGCCTACGAGCAGTACTTC	CAWSVQQGAYEQYF
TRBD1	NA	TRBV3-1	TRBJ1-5	TGTGCCAGCAGCCAAGGACAGGGGATCTCAGCCCCGCATTTT	CASSQGQGISAPHF
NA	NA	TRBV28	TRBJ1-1	TGTGCCAGCAGTTTGTTAGGCAGGGTGATTACTGAAGCTTTCTTT	CASSLLGRVITEAFF
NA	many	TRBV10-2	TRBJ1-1	TGCGCCAGCAGTGAGTCTAAGCGAGCTTTCTTT	CASSESKRAFF
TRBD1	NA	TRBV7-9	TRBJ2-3	TGTGCCAGCAGCTACGGGGACAGGGGCCTTATCACAGATACGCAGTATTTT	CASSYGDRGLITDTQYF
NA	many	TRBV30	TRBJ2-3	TGTGCCTGGTCTAGCGCTAGCACAGATACGCAGTATTTT	CAWSSASTDTQYF
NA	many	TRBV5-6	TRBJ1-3	TGTGCCAGCAGCTTGGGAGTTGTGACTGGAAACACCATATATTTT	CASSLGVVTGNTIYF
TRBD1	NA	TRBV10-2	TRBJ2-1	TGCGCCAGCAGCCCCCTCCCGCAGGGGGCGGCGTTCACTGAGCAGTTCTTC	CASSPLPQGAAFTEQFF
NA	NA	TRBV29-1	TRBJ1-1	TGCAGCGTTGAAATACAGACAGCTGAAGCTTTCTTT	CSVEIQTAEAFF
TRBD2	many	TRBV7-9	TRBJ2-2	TGTGCCAGCAGCTTGGCTCTCGGGACTAGCGGCGCGAACACCGGGGAGCTGTTTTTT	CASSLALGTSGANTGELFF
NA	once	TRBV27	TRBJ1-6	TGTGCCAGCAGTTTACGGGGGGCAAATTCACCCCTCCACTTT	CASSLRGANSPLHF
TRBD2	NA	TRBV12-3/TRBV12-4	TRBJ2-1	TGTGCCAGCACCACCGGGGGGTCAGGTGAGCAGTTCTTC	CASTTGGSGEQFF
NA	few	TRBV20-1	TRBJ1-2	TGCAGTGCTAGTACGCCTCCTTATGGCTACACCTTC	CSASTPPYGYTF
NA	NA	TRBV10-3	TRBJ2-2	TGTGCCATCAGTGAGTGGCGGGTGAACACCGGGGAGCTGTTTTTT	CAISEWRVNTGELFF
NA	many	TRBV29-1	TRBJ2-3	TGCAGCGTCCACAAAGATACGCAGTATTTT	CSVHKDTQYF
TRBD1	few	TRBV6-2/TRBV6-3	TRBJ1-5	TGTGCCAGCAGTGAACAGGGGTTGCCCCAGCATTTT	CASSEQGLPQHF
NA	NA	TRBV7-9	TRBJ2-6	TGTGCCAGCAGCCCCTGGGGTCAGGGCAGGTTGGAATCTGGGGCCAACGTCCTGACTTTC	CASSPWGQGRLESGANVLTF
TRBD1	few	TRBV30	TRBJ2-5	TGTGTCTGGAGCCCGACAGGGTTGGAGACCCAGTACTTC	CVWSPTGLETQYF
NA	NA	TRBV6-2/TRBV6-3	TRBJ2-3	TGTGCCGTGACTAACCCCGCCTTCACAGATACGCAGTATTTT	CAVTNPAFTDTQYF
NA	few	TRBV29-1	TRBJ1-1	TGCAGCGTTGACCGGACAAACATGAACACTGAAGCTTTCTTT	CSVDRTNMNTEAFF
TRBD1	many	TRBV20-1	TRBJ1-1	TGCAGTGCTAGGACAGGGGACCGGCGAACTGAAGCTTTCTTT	CSARTGDRRTEAFF
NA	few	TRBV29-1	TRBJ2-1	TGCAGCGTTGCCGGAAACCGAGACAATGAGCAGTTCTTC	CSVAGNRDNEQFF
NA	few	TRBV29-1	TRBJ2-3	TGCAGCGTTCGCAGGGCCGCAGATACGCAGTATTTT	CSVRRAADTQYF
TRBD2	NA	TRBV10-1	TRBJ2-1	TGCGCCAGCAGTGGATGGCGGGAGGGCCTTGGTGAGCAGTTCTTC	CASSGWREGLGEQFF